This T cell receptor (beta chain) was sequenced during a study of cytomegalovirus exposure and HLA in healthy donors. Broader study findings: Earlier results showed most TCR beta V segments being productive about 90% or about 30% of the time.

PCR primers comprised 60 Vbeta and 13 Jbeta primers. Sequenced by immunoSEQ multiplex PCR; TCRdb stores in-frame clones only, minus some. The repertoire holds 130,000 to 150,000 clones, about three quarters seen once, with around 2.9% in the top ten. As regards this clone: Its antigen is not known.

Specimen: PBMCs. This TCR derives from a man between 35 and 55 years old in good health and CMV-seropositive.

The DNA for the CDR3 is TGTGCCAGCAGTGAGTCCGCTATCTTCGATTCACCCCTCCACTTT. This encodes CASSESAIFDSPLHF. V is TRBV6-4 and J is TRBJ1-6; D is unresolved. The CDR3 totals 15 residues. Germline V gene data show CDR1 as MRHNA and CDR2 as SNTAGT. V lost 3 bases to trimming and J lost 8 bases, with 14 bases between them.